This is a list of T cell receptor beta chains from one sample in a study of blood T cell repertoires in COVID-19. Clones were sequenced by immunoSEQ multiplex PCR, and TCRdb holds only the in-frame ones, with some missing. The sample yields about 140,000 clones, 84% seen once. The sample was peripheral blood. The origin of the receptors is a man aged 25 to 40 with COVID-19, enrolled during active disease. Both conserved end residues are part of each CDR3. Each record gives: D gene, clone size, J gene, V gene, CDR3 DNA, CDR3 protein. D genes are given only for firm matches. Size is stated for part of the rows, as once, few or many counts, or as a class when the clone is expanded.

D gene: .
clone size: few
J gene: TRBJ2-2
V gene: TRBV5-6
CDR3 DNA: TGTGCCAGCAGCGACCGGGACACCGAACACCGGGGAGCTGTTTTT
CDR3 protein: CASSDRDTEHRGAVF

D gene: TRBD1
clone size: .
J gene: TRBJ2-5
V gene: TRBV2
CDR3 DNA: TGTGCCAGCAGCGGGACAGCCAAAGGGGAGACCCAGTACTTC
CDR3 protein: CASSGTAKGETQYF

D gene: .
clone size: .
J gene: TRBJ1-2
V gene: TRBV2
CDR3 DNA: TGTGCCAGCAAACTACAGGGACAAGCTAACTATGGCTACACCTTC
CDR3 protein: CASKLQGQANYGYTF

D gene: .
clone size: once
J gene: TRBJ2-2
V gene: TRBV9
CDR3 DNA: TGTGCCAGCAGCCCCGGGACACTTATGAACACCGGGGAGCTGTTTTTT
CDR3 protein: CASSPGTLMNTGELFF

D gene: TRBD1
clone size: .
J gene: TRBJ2-4
V gene: TRBV7-3
CDR3 DNA: TGTGCCAGCAGTTTCAGGGGGCGACTAGCCAAAAACATTCAGTACTTC
CDR3 protein: CASSFRGRLAKNIQYF

D gene: TRBD2
clone size: once
J gene: TRBJ2-1
V gene: TRBV10-3
CDR3 DNA: TGTGCCATCAGTGGATCTTCGGGACTAGCGGGAGTAGGGCAGTTCTTC
CDR3 protein: CAISGSSGLAGVGQFF

D gene: .
clone size: .
J gene: TRBJ1-1
V gene: TRBV14
CDR3 DNA: TGTGCCAGCAGCCGTGGACAGAAAGCTTTCTTT
CDR3 protein: CASSRGQKAFF

D gene: .
clone size: .
J gene: TRBJ1-2
V gene: TRBV7-8
CDR3 DNA: TGTGCCAGCAGCACACAGGGAAGGAATGGCTACACCTTC
CDR3 protein: CASSTQGRNGYTF

D gene: .
clone size: .
J gene: TRBJ1-1
V gene: TRBV27
CDR3 DNA: TGTGCCAGCAGTATCAATTCAAGGGGTTTCCGGCCAATGAACACTGAAGCTTTCTTT
CDR3 protein: CASSINSRGFRPMNTEAFF

D gene: TRBD1
clone size: .
J gene: TRBJ2-5
V gene: TRBV3-1/TRBV3-2
CDR3 DNA: TGTGCCAGCAGCCAGGGGACAGAAGAGACCCAGTACTTC
CDR3 protein: CASSQGTEETQYF

D gene: TRBD1
clone size: .
J gene: TRBJ1-4
V gene: TRBV24-1
CDR3 DNA: TGTGCCACCAGTGACCCGACAGGGGCGGGTGAAAAACTGTTTTTT
CDR3 protein: CATSDPTGAGEKLFF

D gene: .
clone size: .
J gene: TRBJ1-1
V gene: TRBV4-3
CDR3 DNA: TGCGCCAGCAGCCAAGATTTTGGGAGGATGAACACTGAAGCTTTCTTT
CDR3 protein: CASSQDFGRMNTEAFF

D gene: .
clone size: .
J gene: TRBJ1-2
V gene: TRBV2
CDR3 DNA: TGTGCCAGCAGTACAGGGCCGAGGGGCTATGGCTACACCTTC
CDR3 protein: CASSTGPRGYGYTF

D gene: .
clone size: .
J gene: TRBJ1-1
V gene: TRBV7-2
CDR3 DNA: TGTGCCAGCAGCCCCTACGGGGGTAGCACTGAAGCTTTCTTT
CDR3 protein: CASSPYGGSTEAFF

D gene: TRBD2
clone size: .
J gene: TRBJ2-2
V gene: TRBV5-4
CDR3 DNA: TGTGCCAGCAGCTTCGGGACTAGTGCCGGGGAGCTGTTTTTT
CDR3 protein: CASSFGTSAGELFF

D gene: .
clone size: .
J gene: TRBJ2-5
V gene: TRBV28
CDR3 DNA: TGTGCCAGCAGTCCCCACGGACAGCTGCAAGAGACCCAGTACTTC
CDR3 protein: CASSPHGQLQETQYF

D gene: .
clone size: .
J gene: TRBJ2-1
V gene: TRBV19
CDR3 DNA: TGTGCCAGTAGTATAGTTGAGGGGGGGAGCTCCTACAATGAGCAGTTCTTC
CDR3 protein: CASSIVEGGSSYNEQFF

D gene: .
clone size: few
J gene: TRBJ2-7
V gene: TRBV20-1
CDR3 DNA: TGCAGTGCTAGAGCTGACAGCGCAGCCCTCTTC
CDR3 protein: CSARADSAALF

D gene: TRBD1
clone size: .
J gene: TRBJ1-6
V gene: TRBV5-1
CDR3 DNA: TGCGCCAGCAGCCTGGGACAGGGCAGAAATTCACCCCTCCACTTT
CDR3 protein: CASSLGQGRNSPLHF

D gene: .
clone size: .
J gene: TRBJ1-3
V gene: TRBV6-1
CDR3 DNA: TGTGCCAGCAGTGCGGGCCCCCAGGGGTCCGGAAACACCATATATTTT
CDR3 protein: CASSAGPQGSGNTIYF

D gene: .
clone size: many
J gene: TRBJ2-1
V gene: TRBV6-4
CDR3 DNA: TGTGCCAGCAGTGACCTGGCGGGAATCAATGAGCAGTTCTTC
CDR3 protein: CASSDLAGINEQFF

D gene: .
clone size: .
J gene: TRBJ2-5
V gene: TRBV19
CDR3 DNA: TGTGCCAGTAGTCCTCGTTTGTACCAAGAGACCCAGTACTTC
CDR3 protein: CASSPRLYQETQYF

D gene: TRBD1
clone size: .
J gene: TRBJ2-7
V gene: TRBV27
CDR3 DNA: TGTGCCAGCAGTTTGGATTTCCCAGGGGGTGTCTACGAGCAGTACTTC
CDR3 protein: CASSLDFPGGVYEQYF

D gene: TRBD2
clone size: .
J gene: TRBJ2-1
V gene: TRBV14
CDR3 DNA: TGTGCCAGCAGCCAAGATACTAGCGGGAGGGCTGTAGTAGAAGGTGAGCAGTTCTTC
CDR3 protein: CASSQDTSGRAVVEGEQFF

D gene: .
clone size: .
J gene: TRBJ2-3
V gene: TRBV3-1/TRBV3-2
CDR3 DNA: TGTGCCAGCAGCCCCGGGTTAAGAGATACGCAGTATTTT
CDR3 protein: CASSPGLRDTQYF